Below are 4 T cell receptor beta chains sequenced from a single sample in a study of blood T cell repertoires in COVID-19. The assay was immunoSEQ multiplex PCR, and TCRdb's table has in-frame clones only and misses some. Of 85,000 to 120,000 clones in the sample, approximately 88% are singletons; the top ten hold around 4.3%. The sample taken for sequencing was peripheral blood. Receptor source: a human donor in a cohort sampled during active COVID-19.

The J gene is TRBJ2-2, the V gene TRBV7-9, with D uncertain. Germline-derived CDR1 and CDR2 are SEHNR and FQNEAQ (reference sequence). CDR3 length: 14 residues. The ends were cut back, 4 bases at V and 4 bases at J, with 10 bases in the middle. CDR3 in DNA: TGTGCCAGCAGCTCCCAGGTGGGCACCGGGGAGCTGTTTTTT. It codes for CASSSQVGTGELFF.

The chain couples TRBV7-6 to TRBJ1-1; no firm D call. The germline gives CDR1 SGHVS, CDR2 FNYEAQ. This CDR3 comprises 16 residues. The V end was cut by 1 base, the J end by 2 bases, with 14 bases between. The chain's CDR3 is CASSLGPAVPNTEAFF. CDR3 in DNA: TGTGCCAGCAGCTTAGGGCCTGCGGTCCCAAACACTGAAGCTTTCTTT. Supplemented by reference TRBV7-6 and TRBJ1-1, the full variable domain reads GAGVSQSPRYKVTKRGQDVALRCDPISGHVSLYWYRQALGQGPEFLTYFNYEAQQDKSGLPNDRFSAERPEGSISTLTIQRTEQRDSAMYRCASSLGPAVPNTEAFFGQGTRLTVV.

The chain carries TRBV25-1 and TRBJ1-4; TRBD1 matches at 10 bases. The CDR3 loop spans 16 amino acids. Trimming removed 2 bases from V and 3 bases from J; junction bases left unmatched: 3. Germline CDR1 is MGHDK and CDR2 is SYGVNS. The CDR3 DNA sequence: TGTGCCAGCAGTGAAGGGACAGGGGCCGCTAATGAAAAACTGTTTTTT. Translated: CASSEGTGAANEKLFF. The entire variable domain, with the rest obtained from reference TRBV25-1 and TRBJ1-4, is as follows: EADIYQTPRYLVIGTGKKITLECSQTMGHDKMYWYQQDPGMELHLIHYSYGVNSTEKGDLSSESTVSRIRTEHFPLTLESARPSHTSQYLCASSEGTGAANEKLFFGSGTQLSVL.

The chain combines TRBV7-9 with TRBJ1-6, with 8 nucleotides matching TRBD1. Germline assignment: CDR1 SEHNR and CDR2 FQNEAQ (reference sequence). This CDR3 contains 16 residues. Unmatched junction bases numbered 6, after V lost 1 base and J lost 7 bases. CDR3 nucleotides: TGTGCCAGCAGCTTAGGCTTTGACAGGGGAAATTCACCCCTCCACTTT. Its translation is CASSLGFDRGNSPLHF.